Following are 23 T cell receptor beta chains from one sample sequenced in a study of circulating CD8 cells and anti-PD-1 response in melanoma. Each library started from roughly 16 ng of total RNA using the QIAseq Immune Repertoire TCR panel. TCRdb analysed the reads with MiXCR anew, one entry per CDR3 protein. The sample shows roughly 230 distinct CDR3 sequences, roughly 10% of them seen only once. Live CD3+CD8+TCRalphabeta+ cells were sorted into four subsets by PD-1 and/or TIGIT. Specimen: CD8+ T cells from PBMCs, collected at baseline or after one month of anti-PD-1 therapy (not recorded which). These receptors were collected from a human donor with melanoma.

This clonotype is deemed medium-sized. The chain couples TRBV6-5 to TRBJ2-1; 7 nucleotides line up with TRBD2. V was pared by 8 bases and J by 6 bases, with 7 bases of the junction left unmatched. The CDR3 loop spans 13 amino acids. CDR1 is MNHEY, CDR2 SVGAGI, per germline. DNA for the CDR3: TGTGCCAGCGGGTCTAGCGGAGTCAATGAGCAGTTCTTC. It codes for CASGSSGVNEQFF.

This clonotype rates as medium-sized. The rearrangement joins TRBV19 to TRBJ2-7; the match to TRBD2 covers 13 bases. Trimming removed 5 bases from V and 5 bases from J; junction bases left unmatched: 12. The germline gives CDR1 LNHDA, CDR2 SQIVND (reference sequence). This CDR3 contains 17 residues. CDR3 amino acids: CASSSGLAGDSRNEQYF. CDR3 nucleotide sequence: TGTGCCAGTAGTTCAGGACTAGCGGGGGACTCGCGGAACGAGCAGTACTTC.

In this sample, this clonotype is medium-sized. The chain links TRBV6-2 or TRBV6-3 to TRBJ1-2; 7 bases match TRBD1. Germline CDR1 reads MNHEY; CDR2 reads SVGEGT. The CDR3 is 13 amino acids. Germline trimming cut 0 bases from V and 5 bases from J; bases unmatched to any gene: 0. The CDR3 sequence: CASSYSTGYGYTF. CDR3 in DNA: TGTGCCAGCAGTTACTCGACAGGGTATGGCTACACCTTC.

This clonotype qualifies as medium-sized. This rearrangement joins TRBV14 to TRBJ2-3, with a possible D match to TRBD1 (6 bases). The CDR3 has 16 amino acids. Trimming left V 4 bases short and J 5 bases short, with 19 bases between. Germline assignment: CDR1 SGHDN and CDR2 FVKESK. CDR3 residues: CASSRLGGDFGDTQYF. Written as DNA, the CDR3 is TGTGCCAGCAGCCGTCTAGGGGGAGACTTTGGAGATACGCAGTATTTT.

This clonotype is medium-sized (0.01 to 0.1%) within its sample. This chain links TRBV11-2 with TRBJ2-7, with a tentative D call TRBD1 (6 bases). The ends were cut back, 5 bases at V and 4 bases at J, with 9 bases in the middle. Germline V gene sequence: CDR1 SGHAT, CDR2 FQNNGV. The CDR3 is 12 residues long. The CDR3 reads CASSRTGYEQYF. The CDR3 DNA follows: TGTGCCAGCAGCCGAACAGGGTACGAGCAGTACTTC.

This clonotype was recorded a few times. This may stem from a read error, because a much larger clone lies one nucleotide away. The chain carries TRBV19 and TRBJ1-5; D unresolved. V gave up 6 bases and J gave up 5 bases, with 11 bases separating them. The germline V gene encodes CDR1 LNHDA and CDR2 SQIVND (reference sequence). This CDR3 has 13 residues. CDR3 in DNA: TGTGCCAGTAGAAACAGATTAGATCAGCCCCAGCATTTT. Protein: CASRNRLDQPQHF.

By proportion, this clonotype is large. This chain joins TRBV12-5 and TRBJ2-2; D gene uncertain. The length of the CDR3 is 13 residues. Trimming removed 7 bases at V and 4 bases at J, with 10 bases between. The germline gives CDR1 LGHNT, CDR2 FRNRAP. Here the CDR3 reads CASELDATGELFF. CDR3 sequence (DNA): TGTGCTAGTGAACTCGATGCCACCGGGGAGCTGTTTTTT.

By sample fraction, this clonotype is large. This chain joins TRBV20-1 and TRBJ2-7; D gene ambiguous. Between the trimmed V and J ends, which lost 3 bases and 3 bases, there was a span of 24 bases. Germline V lookup: CDR1 DFQATT, CDR2 SNEGSKA (reference sequence). The length of the CDR3 is 17 residues. The CDR3 sequence: CSASAAPFTTPNYEQYF. The CDR3 DNA reads TGCAGTGCTAGTGCGGCCCCCTTCACGACACCCAACTACGAGCAGTACTTC.

In its sample, this clonotype is large. The chain has TRBV7-9 and TRBJ2-2; TRBD2 agrees at 7 bases. The germline CDR1 and CDR2 sequences are SEHNR and FQNEAQ (reference sequence). This CDR3 has 14 amino acids. The junction had 3 bases not matched to a gene; V was cut back by 5 bases and J by 3 bases. Here the CDR3 DNA reads TGTGCCAGCAGCGGGGACTACGACACCGGGGAGCTGTTTTTT. Its protein is CASSGDYDTGELFF.

This clonotype was counted only a few times. A much larger clone differs from this one at a single base, so this may be a read error. V gene TRBV19 combines with J gene TRBJ2-7; 7 nucleotides match TRBD1. CDR3 size: 15 residues. V dropped 1 base and J dropped 0; count of bases not matched to a gene: 3. The V gene's germline CDR1 is LNHDA and CDR2 SQIVND (reference sequence). The CDR3 protein is CASSIGDSFSYEQYF. The CDR3 bases are TGTGCCAGTAGTATAGGGGACAGCTTCTCCTACGAGCAGTACTTC.

This clonotype is termed large. J is TRBJ2-7 and V is TRBV19, with D possibly matching TRBD1 (6 bases). CDR1 is LNHDA and CDR2 is SQIVND in the germline V gene (reference sequence). The V end was cut by 5 bases, the J end by 0 bases, with 11 bases between. The CDR3 contains 14 residues. The CDR3 loop is CASSATGLSYEQYF. CDR3 DNA sequence: TGTGCCAGTAGTGCAACAGGGCTCTCCTACGAGCAGTACTTC.

This clonotype counts as large. V and J are TRBV6-2 or TRBV6-3 and TRBJ2-5; the D gene could be TRBD1 or TRBD2 (6 bases each). The CDR3 is made up of 17 amino acids. V was shortened by 0 bases and J by 1 base, with 15 bases between the two germline ends. Germline values: CDR1 MNHEY, CDR2 SVGEGT. The CDR3 here is CASSYSILQGGQETQYF. For the CDR3, the DNA is TGTGCCAGCAGTTACTCGATATTACAGGGAGGCCAAGAGACCCAGTACTTC.

This clonotype is deemed medium-sized. The rearrangement joins TRBV9 to TRBJ2-7; no definite D call. Germline V CDR1 and CDR2: SGDLS, YYNGEE. Between the trimmed V and J ends, which lost 4 bases and 7 bases, there was a span of 18 bases. This CDR3 has 14 amino acids. CDR3 loop: CASSFNSGVGEQYF. CDR3 in DNA: TGTGCCAGCAGCTTCAACTCGGGCGTTGGAGAGCAGTACTTC.

By frequency in the sample, this clonotype is large. The V gene is TRBV19, the J gene TRBJ2-1, with 7 bases lining up with TRBD2. Unmatched junction bases numbered 3, after V lost 1 base and J lost 3 bases. Germline CDR1 LNHDA, CDR2 SQIVND (reference sequence). There are 15 residues in the CDR3. In nucleotides, the CDR3 is TGTGCCAGTAGTATAGCTAGCGGCCACTACAATGAGCAGTTCTTC. This codes for CASSIASGHYNEQFF.

The rearrangement joins TRBV19 to TRBJ2-3, with a tentative D call TRBD2 (5 bases). CDR1 is LNHDA and CDR2 is SQIVND in the germline V gene (reference sequence). The CDR3 is made up of 13 amino acids. Trimming took 9 bases from V and 1 from J, leaving 11 bases between them. The CDR3 loop is CASEWRGTDTQYF. The CDR3 DNA reads TGTGCCAGCGAGTGGCGGGGCACAGATACGCAGTATTTT. Variable domain in full (rest from reference TRBV19 and TRBJ2-3): DGGITQSPKYLFRKEGQNVTLSCEQNLNHDAMYWYRQDPGQGLRLIYYSQIVNDFQKGDIAEGYSVSREKKESFPLTVTSAQKNPTAFYLCASEWRGTDTQYFGPGTRLTVL.

This clonotype is large (0.1 to 1%) within its sample. The chain recombines TRBV21-1 with TRBJ2-2. TRBV21-1 is marked as a pseudogene. The CDR3 sequence is 15 residues long. Here the CDR3 DNA reads TGTGCCAGCAGCAAAGCATGGAGGAACACCGGGGAGCTGTTTTTT. Protein sequence: CASSKAWRNTGELFF.

This clonotype is termed medium-sized. This sequence joins TRBV7-2 and TRBJ2-1; D uncertain. V was trimmed by 1 base and J by 3 bases, leaving 7 bases between them. CDR3 size: 14 residues. Germline V gene sequence: CDR1 SGHTA, CDR2 FQGNSA. The CDR3 DNA follows: TGTGCCAGCAGCTTAGGGGTTGGCTACAATGAGCAGTTCTTC. Its translation is CASSLGVGYNEQFF.

This clonotype is deemed large. The chain employs TRBV2 and TRBJ1-5; TRBD1 agrees at 7 bases. CDR3 length: 15 amino acids. Per the germline V gene, CDR1 is SNHLY and CDR2 is FYNNEI. The V gene end was trimmed by 0 bases and the J gene end by 2 bases; junction bases not matched to a gene: 1. The CDR3 DNA reads as TGTGCCAGCAGTGAAGCAGGACAGGGCAATCAGCCCCAGCATTTT. It encodes CASSEAGQGNQPQHF.

This clonotype is medium-sized. The chain is built from TRBV27 and TRBJ1-6; D perhaps matches TRBD1 (5 bases). Germline CDR1 is MNHEY and CDR2 is SMNVEV (reference sequence). V was clipped by 5 bases and J by 7 bases, with 6 bases between them. The CDR3 is made up of 12 amino acids. The chain's CDR3 is CASSDSNSPLHF. The DNA of the CDR3 is TGTGCCAGCAGTGACAGCAATTCACCCCTCCACTTT.

This clonotype qualifies as large. The chain couples TRBV7-3 to TRBJ2-1, with 7 bases fitting TRBD1. CDR3 length equals 13 residues. The V segment lost 3 bases and the J segment 9 bases; nucleotides outside the gene matches: 5. Germline V gene lookup returns CDR1 SGHTA and CDR2 FQGTGA. DNA for the CDR3: TGTGCCAGCAGCTTTGGACAGGTGGCTGAGCAGTTCTTC. Translated: CASSFGQVAEQFF.

This clonotype has more than one count but fewer than ten. The V gene is TRBV4-1, the J gene TRBJ1-1, with D hard to call. V shed 3 bases and J shed 0 bases, with 8 bases lying between them. The CDR3 extends over 14 amino acids. Per germline, CDR1 MGHRA and CDR2 YSYEKL. This CDR3 reads CASSQGGMNTEAFF. CDR3 DNA sequence: TGCGCCAGCAGCCAGGGCGGAATGAACACTGAAGCTTTCTTT.

By sample share, this clonotype is large. With a much larger clone just one base away, this may be a read error. CDR3 DNA: TGCGCCAGCAGCCCGGAGGACGCTAGCTCCTACAGTGAGCAGTTCTTC. Encoded protein: CASSPEDASSYSEQFF. The chain is built from TRBV5-1 and TRBJ2-1; the D gene is possibly TRBD2 (5 bases). The CDR3 has 16 amino acids. CDR1 and CDR2 (germline): SGHRS, YFSETQ.

In its sample, this clonotype is medium-sized (0.01 to 0.1%). V gene TRBV5-4 combines with J gene TRBJ2-4; TRBD1 is a possible D gene (6 bases). Trimming pared 3 bases from V and 4 bases from J, leaving 14 bases between. This CDR3 has 15 amino acids. Looked up from germline, CDR1 is SGHNT and CDR2 is YYREEE (reference sequence). CDR3 nucleotides: TGTGCCAGCAGCTCGGACAGCCTCTTGAAAAACATTCAGTACTTC. Its protein is CASSSDSLLKNIQYF.